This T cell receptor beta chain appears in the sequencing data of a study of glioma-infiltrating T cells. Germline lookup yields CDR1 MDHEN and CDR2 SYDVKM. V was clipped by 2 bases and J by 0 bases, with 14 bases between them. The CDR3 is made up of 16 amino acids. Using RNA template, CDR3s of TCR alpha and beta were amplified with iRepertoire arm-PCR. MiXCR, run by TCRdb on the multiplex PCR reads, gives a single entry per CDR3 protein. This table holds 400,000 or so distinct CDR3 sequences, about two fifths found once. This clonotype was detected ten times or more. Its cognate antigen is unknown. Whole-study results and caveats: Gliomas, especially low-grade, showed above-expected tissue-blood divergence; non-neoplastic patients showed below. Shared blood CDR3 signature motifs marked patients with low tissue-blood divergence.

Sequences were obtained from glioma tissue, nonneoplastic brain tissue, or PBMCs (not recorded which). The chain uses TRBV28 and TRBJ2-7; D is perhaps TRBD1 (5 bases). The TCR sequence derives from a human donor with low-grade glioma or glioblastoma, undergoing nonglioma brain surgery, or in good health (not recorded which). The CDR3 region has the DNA TGTGCCAGCAGTTTAGGCGCCAGGGCCCCCTCCTACGAGCAGTACTTC. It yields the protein CASSLGARAPSYEQYF.